This T cell receptor (beta chain) was captured in a study of cytomegalovirus exposure and HLA in healthy donors. Whole-study context: The roughly 110 validation repertoires were reported in a later analysis to have been generated on the same platform as the roughly 720 first-cohort repertoires. Study observations and caveats: It was reported that the classifier diagnosed cytomegalovirus status with high specificity and sensitivity in both the original and validation cohorts. Confirmation was obtained in vitro that a few CMV-associated chains are specific for CMV antigens.

This clone showed up just once. Its specificity is unknown. Generated by immunoSEQ multiplex PCR, the TCRdb table keeps only in-frame clones and is missing some. This sample has about 130,000 clones, with 89% found just once. The CDR3 runs to 14 residues. The germline CDR1 and CDR2 sequences are MNHEY and SVGAGI. V was clipped by 1 base and J by 7 bases, with 14 bases between them. From the 120-subject validation cohort, which was separate from the roughly 630-subject first cohort, the donors were drawn. The V and J genes are TRBV6-5 and TRBJ2-7; D is perhaps TRBD1 (6 bases). The clonotype was recovered from a woman under 30 in good health and CMV-seropositive. The sample taken for sequencing was PBMCs. The CDR3 DNA follows: TGTGCCAGCAGTTACTATCCAGGGGCATCGGAGCAGTACTTC. Residues: CASSYYPGASEQYF.